Shown below are 28 T cell receptor beta chains from a single sample sequenced in a study of shared clonotypes between healthy human individuals. The repertoire was sequenced with immunoSEQ multiplex PCR; TCRdb's copy has only in-frame clones and lacks some. The sample carries 600,000 to 750,000 clones, 72% recorded once. The material sequenced was memory CD4+ T cells sorted from blood. This sample's subset: CD45RA-negative fraction. The receptors here all came from a woman aged 25 to 39 in good health.

CDR3 nucleotide sequence: TGTGCCAGCAGCCTGGAAAGCTCGGAGCCCCAGCATTTT. Its translation is CASSLESSEPQHF. This chain uses TRBV5-4 with TRBJ1-5; D not certain. V gave up 4 bases and J gave up 8 bases, with 13 bases separating them. Germline lookup yields CDR1 SGHNT and CDR2 YYREEE (reference sequence). This CDR3 has 13 residues.

This clone was recorded a few times. Since a much larger clone is just one base distant, this may be a read error. V gene TRBV2 combines with J gene TRBJ1-3; unclear D gene. The CDR3 covers 11 residues. The V end lost 6 bases, the J end lost 0 bases, and 0 bases lay between the germline ends. Germline CDR1 is SNHLY and CDR2 is FYNNEI. CDR3 sequence reads: CASSSGNTIYF. The DNA for the CDR3 is TGTGCCAGCAGCTCTGGAAACACCATATATTTT. Combining the CDR3 with reference TRBV2 and TRBJ1-3 gives the whole variable domain EPEVTQTPSHQVTQMGQEVILRCVPISNHLYFYWYRQILGQKVEFLVSFYNNEISEKSEIFDDQFSVERPDGSNFTLKIRSTKLEDSAMYFCASSSGNTIYFGEGSWLTVV.

This clone was counted at least ten times. At the DNA level, this CDR3 is encoded by other sequences in the same sample as well. The chain links TRBV5-1 to TRBJ2-3; D possibly corresponds to TRBD2 (5 bases). Per the germline V gene, CDR1 is SGHRS and CDR2 is YFSETQ. V gave up 0 bases and J gave up 0 bases, with 5 bases separating them. This CDR3 is 14 amino acids long. CDR3 residues: CASSLGESTDTQYF. In nucleotides, the CDR3 is TGCGCCAGCAGCTTGGGGGAGAGCACAGATACGCAGTATTTT.

This clone was counted a few times. This chain joins TRBV11-2 and TRBJ1-2; weak D call: TRBD1 (6 bases). Trimming stripped 1 base from V and 8 bases from J, with 20 bases between. Per germline, CDR1 SGHAT and CDR2 FQNNGV. This CDR3 region has 16 residues. CDR3 DNA sequence: TGTGCCAGCAGCTTAGGGACAGACCCACTTTGGGGCGGCTACACCTTC. It translates to CASSLGTDPLWGGYTF.

This sequence joins TRBV28 and TRBJ1-5; D gene unclear. With 4 bases removed from V and 7 bases from J, the gap between germline ends came to 8 bases. The CDR3 has 12 amino acids. Germline V gene data show CDR1 as MDHEN and CDR2 as SYDVKM. The CDR3 DNA reads as TGTGCCAGCAGTTACGGAGGACAGCCCCAGCATTTT. Translation gives CASSYGGQPQHF.

Points on this clone: One base separates it from a far larger clone, so it is likely a read error. V is TRBV6-4 and J is TRBJ2-2; D is uncertain. The CDR3 spans 14 residues. Trimming took 3 bases from V and 0 from J, leaving 5 bases between them. The germline V gene encodes CDR1 MRHNA and CDR2 SNTAGT. CDR3 sequence (DNA): TGTGCCAGCAGTGAAATGGCGAACACCGGGGAGCTGTTTTTT. It codes for CASSEMANTGELFF.

The chain joins TRBV6-1 to TRBJ1-5; D unclear. Per the germline V gene, CDR1 is MNHNS and CDR2 is SASEGT. CDR3 length equals 11 residues. V was cut by 1 base and J by 8 bases, with 3 bases left in between. The CDR3 is CASSEEEPQHF. CDR3 nucleotides: TGTGCCAGCAGTGAAGAGGAGCCCCAGCATTTT.

This clone was detected once. The rearrangement links TRBV4-1 to TRBJ2-7, with 7 bases lining up with TRBD1. Germline CDR1 MGHRA, CDR2 YSYEKL. V dropped 0 bases and J dropped 4; count of bases not matched to a gene: 6. CDR3 length equals 15 residues. The CDR3 DNA sequence: TGCGCCAGCAGCCAAGATCGGACAGGAAGATACGAGCAGTACTTC. Amino acid sequence: CASSQDRTGRYEQYF.

The J gene is TRBJ2-1, the V gene TRBV7-8; 11 bases line up with TRBD2. CDR3 size: 16 residues. Trimming at V came to 5 bases and at J to 8 bases, leaving 11 bases not matched to a gene. In germline, CDR1 is SGHVS, CDR2 FQNEAQ. In DNA, the CDR3 is TGTGCCAGCAGCCCCCCAACTAGCGGGAGCTTGTATGAGCAGTTCTTC. This codes for CASSPPTSGSLYEQFF.

In its sample, this clone was seen once. The chain couples TRBV10-1 to TRBJ2-3; possible D gene TRBD2, 5 bases. Between the trimmed V and J ends, which lost 0 bases and 7 bases, there was a span of 11 bases. This CDR3 spans 14 amino acids. Per germline, CDR1 WNHNN and CDR2 SYGVQD (reference sequence). CDR3 amino acids: CASSESGKTNTQYF. The CDR3 bases are TGCGCCAGCAGTGAGTCCGGAAAGACTAATACGCAGTATTTT.

The chain links TRBV28 to TRBJ1-2; D unresolved. The germline V gene encodes CDR1 MDHEN and CDR2 SYDVKM. This CDR3 has 13 amino acids. Trimming shortened V by 2 bases and J by 2 bases, and 6 bases separated the two germline ends. As DNA, the CDR3 is TGTGCCAGCAGTTTAGAGGGCAACTATGGCTACACCTTC. This codes for CASSLEGNYGYTF.

The chain joins TRBV5-5 to TRBJ1-6; weak D call: TRBD1 (5 bases). CDR1 SGHKS and CDR2 YYEKEE come from the germline V gene (reference sequence). V lost 6 bases and J lost 7, with 14 bases in between. The CDR3 is made up of 14 amino acids. CDR3: CASTRDLGNSPLHF. The CDR3 nucleotides are TGTGCCAGCACCCGGGACTTGGGGAATTCACCCCTCCACTTT.

The chain uses TRBV10-3 and TRBJ1-5; no clear D gene. Per germline, CDR1 ENHRY and CDR2 SYGVKD. V was cut by 4 bases and J by 6 bases, with 10 bases left in between. The CDR3 loop spans 13 amino acids. The CDR3 is CAISGAGTQPQHF. The DNA of the CDR3 is TGTGCCATCAGTGGGGCAGGAACTCAGCCCCAGCATTTT.

V gene TRBV14 combines with J gene TRBJ1-1; D ambiguous. V was trimmed by 3 bases and J by 0 bases, leaving 11 bases between them. CDR1 SGHDN and CDR2 FVKESK come from the germline V gene. The CDR3 covers 15 residues. The CDR3: CASSQEGLMNTEAFF. CDR3 DNA sequence: TGTGCCAGCAGCCAGGAAGGACTCATGAACACTGAAGCTTTCTTT. Using reference TRBV14 and TRBJ1-1 for the parts outside the CDR3, the full variable domain is EAGVTQFPSHSVIEKGQTVTLRCDPISGHDNLYWYRRVMGKEIKFLLHFVKESKQDESGMPNNRFLAERTGGTYSTLKVQPAELEDSGVYFCASSQEGLMNTEAFFGQGTRLTVV.

The chain couples TRBV11-2 to TRBJ2-5; 10 bases are a match to TRBD2. With the DNA end fitting TRBJ2-7 better, the J assignment may be wrong. The germline V gene encodes CDR1 SGHAT and CDR2 FQNNGV. CDR3 length equals 18 residues. The DNA for the CDR3 is TGTGCCAGCAGCTTACGATCTAGCGGGAGCCCACGCTCCTACGAGCAGTACTTC. This gives the protein CASSLRSSGSPRSYEQYF.

The CDR3 DNA sequence: TGTGCCAGCAGCCCGACCCGGACTAGCCTAAGTCGTGAGCAGTACTTC. Its translation is CASSPTRTSLSREQYF. The chain links TRBV7-9 to TRBJ2-7; 8 bases agree with TRBD2. J gave up 7 bases and V 5 bases, and 16 bases lay outside the gene matches. Per germline, CDR1 SEHNR and CDR2 FQNEAQ (reference sequence). CDR3 length: 16 residues.

This clone was recorded a few times. The rearrangement links TRBV5-1 to TRBJ1-5, with a weak D call TRBD1 (6 bases). The V end was cut by 0 bases, the J end by 4 bases, with 14 bases between. CDR3 length equals 16 residues. CDR1 is SGHRS, CDR2 YFSETQ, per germline. Here the CDR3 DNA reads TGCGCCAGCAGCTTGGGATCAGGGGACTTAAATCAGCCCCAGCATTTT. Translation gives CASSLGSGDLNQPQHF.

The chain joins TRBV28 to TRBJ1-4; TRBD1 is a possible D gene (6 bases). Trimming left V 5 bases short and J 7 bases short, with 20 bases between. The CDR3 extends over 16 amino acids. Germline V gene lookup returns CDR1 MDHEN and CDR2 SYDVKM. The CDR3 nucleotides read TGTGCCAGCAGTCTACAGGGAGCGGTTCGAGGTGAAAAACTGTTTTTT. Amino acids: CASSLQGAVRGEKLFF.

CDR3 sequence reads: CASSGPPGTGELFF. The DNA for the CDR3 is TGTGCCAGCAGTGGGCCTCCGGGTACCGGGGAGCTGTTTTTT. V and J are TRBV2 and TRBJ2-2, with D hard to call. The CDR3 loop spans 14 amino acids. Trimming took off 4 bases at V and 5 bases at J, with 11 bases between the two ends. Germline CDR1 and CDR2: SNHLY and FYNNEI.

This CDR3 is CASSVRAGVYNEQFF. As DNA, the CDR3 is TGTGCCAGCAGTGTTCGAGCGGGAGTATACAATGAGCAGTTCTTC. The V call is TRBV6-4, the J call TRBJ2-1, with 8 nucleotides matching TRBD2. J gave up 4 bases and V 4 bases, and 6 bases lay outside the gene matches. The CDR3 contains 15 residues. Per germline, CDR1 MRHNA and CDR2 SNTAGT.

The table lists this clone with a few counts. This chain links TRBV4-1 with TRBJ1-2; D not resolved. CDR1 is MGHRA and CDR2 is YSYEKL in the germline V gene. The CDR3 length is 14 residues. V shed 6 bases and J shed 8 bases, with 19 bases lying between them. CDR3 nucleotides: TGCGCCAGCAGTTCCGGGCTCCCGGGAGAGGGCTACACCTTC. Translated, it gives CASSSGLPGEGYTF.

The chain carries TRBV5-1 and TRBJ1-1; D remains unclear. The CDR3 has 13 residues. The germline V and J ends were trimmed by 4 bases and 1 base, with 8 bases remaining between them. CDR1 and CDR2 (germline): SGHRS, YFSETQ. CDR3 protein: CASSPPGNTEAFF. Written as DNA, the CDR3 is TGCGCCAGCAGCCCCCCAGGGAACACTGAAGCTTTCTTT.

The CDR3 sequence: CASSFIGGGTQYF. CDR3 in DNA: TGTGCCAGCAGCTTCATCGGCGGGGGGACCCAGTACTTC. The chain couples TRBV7-2 to TRBJ2-5; TRBD2 aligns across 7 bases. The V gene end was trimmed by 3 bases and the J gene end by 7 bases; junction bases not matched to a gene: 5. CDR3 length: 13 residues. Looked up from germline, CDR1 is SGHTA and CDR2 is FQGNSA.

The chain is built from TRBV2 and TRBJ2-2; D gene unclear. V lost 7 bases and J 0 bases, leaving 12 bases between the germline ends. There are 15 residues in the CDR3. In germline, CDR1 is SNHLY, CDR2 FYNNEI. CDR3 nucleotides: TGTGCCAGCAAGACGGTTGCCTCGAACACCGGGGAGCTGTTTTTT. It codes for CASKTVASNTGELFF.

The chain is built from TRBV6-1 and TRBJ2-5; TRBD1 aligns across 7 bases. The CDR3 loop spans 15 amino acids. J was trimmed by 0 bases and V by 6 bases; bases with no gene match: 7. Germline values: CDR1 MNHNS, CDR2 SASEGT. CDR3 loop: CASRRTGQNQETQYF. The CDR3 region has the DNA TGTGCCAGCAGGAGGACAGGACAAAACCAAGAGACCCAGTACTTC.

The chain recombines TRBV5-1 with TRBJ2-7, with TRBD2 matching over 11 bases. The CDR3 extends over 17 amino acids. Germline V lookup: CDR1 SGHRS, CDR2 YFSETQ. Losses at the gene ends were 4 bases for V and 2 bases for J; bases not matched to a gene: 11. CDR3 DNA: TGCGCCAGCAGCCCCGAACCGGCTAGCGGGAGGCCCTACGAGCAGTACTTC. Its protein product is CASSPEPASGRPYEQYF.

This rearrangement joins TRBV7-2 to TRBJ1-2; 9 bases agree with TRBD1. Trimming took 2 bases from V and 7 from J; bases not matched to a gene: 11. The CDR3 is 16 residues long. CDR1 and CDR2 from the germline V gene are SGHTA and FQGNSA. CDR3 nucleotides: TGTGCCAGCAGCTTAAACCGGGACAGGGTTCTTGCTGGCTACACCTTC. Its translation: CASSLNRDRVLAGYTF.

This chain uses TRBV2 with TRBJ1-2, with 7 positions matching TRBD1. Unmatched junction bases numbered 3, after V lost 1 base and J lost 4 bases. Germline V gene data show CDR1 as SNHLY and CDR2 as FYNNEI. The CDR3 runs to 14 residues. Here the CDR3 reads CASSEEGQIYGYTF. In DNA form, the CDR3 reads TGTGCCAGCAGTGAAGAGGGACAGATCTATGGCTACACCTTC.